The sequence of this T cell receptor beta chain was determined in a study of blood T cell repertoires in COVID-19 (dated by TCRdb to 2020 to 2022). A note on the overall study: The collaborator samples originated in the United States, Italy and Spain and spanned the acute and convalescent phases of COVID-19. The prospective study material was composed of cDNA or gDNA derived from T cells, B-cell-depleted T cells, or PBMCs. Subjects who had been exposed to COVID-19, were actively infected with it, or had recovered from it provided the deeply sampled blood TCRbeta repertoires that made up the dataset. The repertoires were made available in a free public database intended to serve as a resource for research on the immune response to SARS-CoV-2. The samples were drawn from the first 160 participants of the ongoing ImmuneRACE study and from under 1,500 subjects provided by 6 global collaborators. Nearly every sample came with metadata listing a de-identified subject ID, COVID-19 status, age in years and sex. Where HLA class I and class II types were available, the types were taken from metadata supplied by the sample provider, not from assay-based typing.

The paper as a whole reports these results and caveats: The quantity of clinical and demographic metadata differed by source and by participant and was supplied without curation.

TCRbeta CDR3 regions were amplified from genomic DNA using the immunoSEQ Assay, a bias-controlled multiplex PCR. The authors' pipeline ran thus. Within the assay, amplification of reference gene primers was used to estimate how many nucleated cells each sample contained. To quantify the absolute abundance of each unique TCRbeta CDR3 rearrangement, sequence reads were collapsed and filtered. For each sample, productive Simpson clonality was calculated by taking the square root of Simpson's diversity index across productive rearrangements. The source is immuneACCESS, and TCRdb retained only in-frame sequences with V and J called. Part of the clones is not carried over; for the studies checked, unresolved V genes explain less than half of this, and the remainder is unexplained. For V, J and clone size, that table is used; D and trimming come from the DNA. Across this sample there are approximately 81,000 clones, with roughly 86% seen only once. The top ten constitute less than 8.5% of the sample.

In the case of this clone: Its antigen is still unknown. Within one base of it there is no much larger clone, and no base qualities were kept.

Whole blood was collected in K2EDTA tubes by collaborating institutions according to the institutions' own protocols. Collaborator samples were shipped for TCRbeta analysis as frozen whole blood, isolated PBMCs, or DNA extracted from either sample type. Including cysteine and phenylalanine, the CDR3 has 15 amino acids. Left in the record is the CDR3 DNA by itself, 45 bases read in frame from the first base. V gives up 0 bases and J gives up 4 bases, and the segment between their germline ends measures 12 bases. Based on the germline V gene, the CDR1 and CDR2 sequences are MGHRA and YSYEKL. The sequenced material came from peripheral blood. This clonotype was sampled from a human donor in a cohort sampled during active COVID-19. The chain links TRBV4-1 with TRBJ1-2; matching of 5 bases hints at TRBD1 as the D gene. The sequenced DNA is TGCGCCAGCAGCCAAGATCCCCCAGGGCCCTATGGCTACACCTTC. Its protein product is CASSQDPPGPYGYTF.